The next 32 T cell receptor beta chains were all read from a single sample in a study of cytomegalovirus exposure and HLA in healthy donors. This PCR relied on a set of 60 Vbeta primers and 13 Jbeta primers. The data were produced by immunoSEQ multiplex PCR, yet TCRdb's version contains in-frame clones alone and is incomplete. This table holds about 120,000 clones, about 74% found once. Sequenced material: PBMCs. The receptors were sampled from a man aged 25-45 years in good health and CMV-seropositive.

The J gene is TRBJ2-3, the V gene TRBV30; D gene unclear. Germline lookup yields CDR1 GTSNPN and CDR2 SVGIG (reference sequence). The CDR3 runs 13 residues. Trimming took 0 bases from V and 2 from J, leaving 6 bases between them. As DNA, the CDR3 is TGTGCCTGGAGTGTTATAAACACAGATACGCAGTATTTT. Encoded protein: CAWSVINTDTQYF.

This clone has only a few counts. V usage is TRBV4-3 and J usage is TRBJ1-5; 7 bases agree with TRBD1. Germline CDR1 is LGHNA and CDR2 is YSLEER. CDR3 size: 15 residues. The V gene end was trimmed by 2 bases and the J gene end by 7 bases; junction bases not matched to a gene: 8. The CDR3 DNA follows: TGCGCCAGCAGCCAATCGACAGGGCGGAGGCAGCCCCAGCATTTT. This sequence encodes CASSQSTGRRQPQHF.

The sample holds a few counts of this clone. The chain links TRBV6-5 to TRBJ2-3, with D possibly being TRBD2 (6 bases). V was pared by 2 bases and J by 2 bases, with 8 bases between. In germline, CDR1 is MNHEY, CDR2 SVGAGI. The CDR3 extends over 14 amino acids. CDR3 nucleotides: TGTGCCAGCAGTTACGGGGGGTCCACAGATACGCAGTATTTT. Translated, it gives CASSYGGSTDTQYF.

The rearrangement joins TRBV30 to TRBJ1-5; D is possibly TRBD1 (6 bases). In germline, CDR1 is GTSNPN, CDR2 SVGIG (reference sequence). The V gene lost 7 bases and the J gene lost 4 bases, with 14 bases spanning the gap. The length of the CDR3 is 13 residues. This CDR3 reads CAFGQPANQPQHF. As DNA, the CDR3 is TGTGCCTTTGGACAGCCGGCTAATCAGCCCCAGCATTTT.

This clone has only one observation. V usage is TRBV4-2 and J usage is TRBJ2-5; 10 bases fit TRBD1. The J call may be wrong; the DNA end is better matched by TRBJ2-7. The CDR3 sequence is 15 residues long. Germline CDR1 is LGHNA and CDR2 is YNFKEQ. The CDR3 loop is CASSQARQGANEQYF. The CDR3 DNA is TGTGCCAGCAGCCAGGCCCGACAGGGGGCCAACGAGCAGTACTTC.

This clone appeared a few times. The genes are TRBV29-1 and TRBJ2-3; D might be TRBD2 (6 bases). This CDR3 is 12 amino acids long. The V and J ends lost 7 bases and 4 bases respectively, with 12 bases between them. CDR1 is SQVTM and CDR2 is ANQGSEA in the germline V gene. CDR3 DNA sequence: TGCAGCGCTTACGGAGGGGCAGATACGCAGTATTTT. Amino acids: CSAYGGADTQYF.

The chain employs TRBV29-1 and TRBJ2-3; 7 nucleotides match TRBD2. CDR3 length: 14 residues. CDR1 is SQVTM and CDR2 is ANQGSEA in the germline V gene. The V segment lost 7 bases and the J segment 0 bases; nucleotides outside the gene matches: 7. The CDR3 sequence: CSATLAASTDTQYF. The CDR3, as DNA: TGCAGCGCCACCCTAGCGGCGAGCACAGATACGCAGTATTTT.

CDR3 bases: TGTGCCAGCAGCCATCCGGACAGGAGGGGACAGCCCCAGCATTTT. The encoded protein is CASSHPDRRGQPQHF. The chain has TRBV4-2 and TRBJ1-5; 7 bases fit TRBD1. V gave up 3 bases and J gave up 7 bases; unmatched junction bases: 9. The germline gives CDR1 LGHNA, CDR2 YNFKEQ. This CDR3 contains 15 residues.

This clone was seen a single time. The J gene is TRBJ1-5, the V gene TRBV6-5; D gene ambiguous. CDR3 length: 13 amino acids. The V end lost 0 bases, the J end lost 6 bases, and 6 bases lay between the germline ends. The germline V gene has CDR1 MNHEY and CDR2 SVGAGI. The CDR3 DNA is TGTGCCAGCAGTTACTCGGCCTCTCAGCCCCAGCATTTT. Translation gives CASSYSASQPQHF.

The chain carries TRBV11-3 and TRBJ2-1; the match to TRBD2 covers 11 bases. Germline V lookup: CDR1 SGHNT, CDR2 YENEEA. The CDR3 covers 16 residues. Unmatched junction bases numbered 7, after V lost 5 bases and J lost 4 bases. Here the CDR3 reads CASSPSGTSGYNEQFF. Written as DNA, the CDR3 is TGTGCCAGCAGCCCCTCCGGGACTAGCGGTTACAATGAGCAGTTCTTC.

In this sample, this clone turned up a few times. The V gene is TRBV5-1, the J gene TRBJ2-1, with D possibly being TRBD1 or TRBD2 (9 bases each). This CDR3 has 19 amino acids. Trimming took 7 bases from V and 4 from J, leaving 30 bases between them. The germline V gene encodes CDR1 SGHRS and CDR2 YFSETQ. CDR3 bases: TGCGCCAGCGGGACAGGGAGTAGCGGGGGCCTGGGGGCTTACAATGAGCAGTTCTTC. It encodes CASGTGSSGGLGAYNEQFF.

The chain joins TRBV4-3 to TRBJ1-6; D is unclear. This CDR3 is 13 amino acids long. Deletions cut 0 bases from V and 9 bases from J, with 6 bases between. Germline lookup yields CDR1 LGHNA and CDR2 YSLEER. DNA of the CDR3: TGCGCCAGCAGCCAAGAATTCAGTTCACCCCTCCACTTT. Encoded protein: CASSQEFSSPLHF.

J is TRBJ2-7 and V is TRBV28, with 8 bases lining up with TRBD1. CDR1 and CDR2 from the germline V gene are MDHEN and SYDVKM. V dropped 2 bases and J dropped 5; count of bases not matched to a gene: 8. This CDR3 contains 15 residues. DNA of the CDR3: TGTGCCAGCAGTTTACAGATCAGGGGGCTAGACGAGCAGTACTTC. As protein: CASSLQIRGLDEQYF.

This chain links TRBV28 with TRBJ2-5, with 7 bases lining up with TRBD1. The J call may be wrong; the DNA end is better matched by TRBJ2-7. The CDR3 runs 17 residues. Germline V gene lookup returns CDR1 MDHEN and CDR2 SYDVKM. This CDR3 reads CASSYPIQGRVTYEQYF. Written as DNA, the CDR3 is TGTGCCAGCAGTTATCCGATACAGGGGAGAGTCACCTACGAGCAGTACTTC.

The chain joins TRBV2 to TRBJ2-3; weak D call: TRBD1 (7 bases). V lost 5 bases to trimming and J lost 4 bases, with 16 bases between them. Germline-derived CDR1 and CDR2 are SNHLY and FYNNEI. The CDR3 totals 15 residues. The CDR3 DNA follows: TGTGCCAGCAGTTCCCAGGGGGGAGCAGCAGATACGCAGTATTTT. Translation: CASSSQGGAADTQYF.

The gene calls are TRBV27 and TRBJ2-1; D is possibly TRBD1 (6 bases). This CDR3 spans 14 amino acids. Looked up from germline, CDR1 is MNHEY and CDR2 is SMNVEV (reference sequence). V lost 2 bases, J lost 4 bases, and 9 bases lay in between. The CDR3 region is CASSLKDSYNEQFF. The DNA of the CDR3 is TGTGCCAGCAGTTTAAAGGACAGTTACAATGAGCAGTTCTTC.

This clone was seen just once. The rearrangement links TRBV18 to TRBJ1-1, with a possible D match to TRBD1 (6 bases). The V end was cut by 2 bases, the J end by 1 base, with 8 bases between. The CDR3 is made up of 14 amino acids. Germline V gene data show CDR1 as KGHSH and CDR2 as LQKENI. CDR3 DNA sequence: TGTGCCAGCTCACCAGTCAGGGGGAACACTGAAGCTTTCTTT. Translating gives CASSPVRGNTEAFF.

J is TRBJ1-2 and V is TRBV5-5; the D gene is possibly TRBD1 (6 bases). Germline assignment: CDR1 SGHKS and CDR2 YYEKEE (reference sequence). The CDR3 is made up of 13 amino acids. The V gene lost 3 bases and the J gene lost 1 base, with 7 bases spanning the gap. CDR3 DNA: TGTGCCAGCAGCTGGACAGTTAACTATGGCTACACCTTC. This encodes CASSWTVNYGYTF.

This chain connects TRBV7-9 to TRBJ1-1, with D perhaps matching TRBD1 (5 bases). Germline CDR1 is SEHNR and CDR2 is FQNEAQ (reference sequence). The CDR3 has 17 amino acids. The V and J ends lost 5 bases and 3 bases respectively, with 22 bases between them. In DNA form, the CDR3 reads TGTGCCAGCAGCCCGAGAAACTCCGGGGGGGTGGACACTGAAGCTTTCTTT. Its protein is CASSPRNSGGVDTEAFF.

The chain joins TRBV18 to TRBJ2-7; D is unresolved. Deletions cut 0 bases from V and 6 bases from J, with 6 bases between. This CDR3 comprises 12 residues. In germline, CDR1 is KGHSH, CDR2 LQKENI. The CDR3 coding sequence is TGTGCCAGCTCACCACCGCCAGGCGAGCAGTACTTC. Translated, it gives CASSPPPGEQYF.

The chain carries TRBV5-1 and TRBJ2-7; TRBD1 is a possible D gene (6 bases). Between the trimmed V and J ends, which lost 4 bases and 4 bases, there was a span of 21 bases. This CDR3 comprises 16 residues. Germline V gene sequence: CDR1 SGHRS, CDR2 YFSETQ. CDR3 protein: CASSHSEQGPDYEQYF. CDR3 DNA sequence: TGCGCCAGCAGCCACTCCGAACAGGGTCCGGATTACGAGCAGTACTTC.

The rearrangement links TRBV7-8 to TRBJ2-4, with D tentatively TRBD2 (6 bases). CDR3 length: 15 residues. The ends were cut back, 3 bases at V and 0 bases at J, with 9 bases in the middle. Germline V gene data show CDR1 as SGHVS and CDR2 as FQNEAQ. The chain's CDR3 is CASSLAGLAKNIQYF. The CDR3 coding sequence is TGTGCCAGCAGCTTGGCGGGGCTAGCCAAAAACATTCAGTACTTC.

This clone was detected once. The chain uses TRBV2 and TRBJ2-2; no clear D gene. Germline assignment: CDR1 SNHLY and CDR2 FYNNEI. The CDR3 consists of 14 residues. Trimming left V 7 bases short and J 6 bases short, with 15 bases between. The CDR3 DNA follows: TGTGCCAGCACCGGCGGAACGGGTTCCGGGGAGCTGTTTTTT. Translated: CASTGGTGSGELFF.

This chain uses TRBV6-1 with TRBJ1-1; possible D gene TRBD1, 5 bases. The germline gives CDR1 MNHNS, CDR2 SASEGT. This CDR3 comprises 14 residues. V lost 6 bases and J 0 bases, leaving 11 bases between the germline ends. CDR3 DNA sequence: TGTGCCAGCAGAAGACAGCTTATGAACACTGAAGCTTTCTTT. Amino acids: CASRRQLMNTEAFF.

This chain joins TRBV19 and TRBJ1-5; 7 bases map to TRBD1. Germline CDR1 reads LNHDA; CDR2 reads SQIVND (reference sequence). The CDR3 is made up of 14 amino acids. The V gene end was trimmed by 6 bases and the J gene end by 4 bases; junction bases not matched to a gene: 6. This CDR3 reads CASSTDRENQPQHF. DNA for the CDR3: TGTGCCAGTAGCACTGACAGGGAAAATCAGCCCCAGCATTTT.

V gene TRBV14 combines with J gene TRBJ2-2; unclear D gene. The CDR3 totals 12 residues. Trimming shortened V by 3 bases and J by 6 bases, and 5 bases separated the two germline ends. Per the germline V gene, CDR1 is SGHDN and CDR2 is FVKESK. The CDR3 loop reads CASSHHAGELFF. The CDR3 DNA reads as TGTGCCAGCAGCCACCATGCCGGGGAGCTGTTTTTT.

The DNA of the CDR3 is TGTGCCATTGGGACACTAAGGGGTGATGAGCAGTTCTTC. This encodes CAIGTLRGDEQFF. The chain employs TRBV10-3 and TRBJ2-1, with D maybe TRBD1 (6 bases). This CDR3 is 13 amino acids long. V was clipped by 9 bases and J by 8 bases, with 17 bases between them. Germline V lookup: CDR1 ENHRY, CDR2 SYGVKD.

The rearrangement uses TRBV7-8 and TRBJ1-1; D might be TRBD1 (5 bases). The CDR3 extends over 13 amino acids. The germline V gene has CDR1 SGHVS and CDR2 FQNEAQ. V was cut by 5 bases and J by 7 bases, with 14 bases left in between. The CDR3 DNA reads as TGTGCCAGCAGCAGCGCGCCAGGGAATGAAGCTTTCTTT. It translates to CASSSAPGNEAFF.

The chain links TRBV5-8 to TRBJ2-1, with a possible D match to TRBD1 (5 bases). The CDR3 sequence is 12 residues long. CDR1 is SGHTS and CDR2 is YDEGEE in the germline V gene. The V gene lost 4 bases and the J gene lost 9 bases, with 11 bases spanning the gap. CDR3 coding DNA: TGTGCCAGCAGCCCGGACATGGGTGAGCAGTTCTTC. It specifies CASSPDMGEQFF.

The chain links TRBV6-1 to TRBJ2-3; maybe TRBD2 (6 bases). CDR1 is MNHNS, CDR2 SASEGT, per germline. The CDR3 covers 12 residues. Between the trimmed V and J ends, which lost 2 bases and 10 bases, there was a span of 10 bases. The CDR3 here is CASSESGGAQYF. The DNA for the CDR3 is TGTGCCAGCAGTGAAAGTGGAGGGGCGCAGTATTTT.

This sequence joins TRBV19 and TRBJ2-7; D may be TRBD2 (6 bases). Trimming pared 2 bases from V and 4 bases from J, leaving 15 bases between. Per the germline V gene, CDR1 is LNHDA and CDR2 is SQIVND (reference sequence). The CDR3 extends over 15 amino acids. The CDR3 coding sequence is TGTGCCAGTAGTATATCGCCGGGGGAGGTATACGAGCAGTACTTC. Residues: CASSISPGEVYEQYF.

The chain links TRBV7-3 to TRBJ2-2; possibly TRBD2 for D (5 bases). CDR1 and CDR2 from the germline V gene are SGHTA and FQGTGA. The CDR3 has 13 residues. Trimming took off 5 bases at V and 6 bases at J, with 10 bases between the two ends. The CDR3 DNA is TGTGCCAGCAGCCCGCGGGCAGCCGGGGAGCTGTTTTTT. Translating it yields CASSPRAAGELFF.